The next 32 T cell receptor beta chains were all read from a single sample in a study of blood T cell repertoires in COVID-19. Only in-frame clones appear in the TCRdb table, and some are missing; sequencing was by immunoSEQ multiplex PCR. The sample has about 180,000 clones, over 75% seen once. What was sequenced was PBMCs or T cells enriched from blood (not recorded which). The receptors stem from a human donor with acute COVID-19. The donor label of this sample is uncertain.

The J gene is TRBJ1-2, the V gene TRBV10-3, with D possibly being TRBD1 (6 bases). There are 21 residues in the CDR3. Germline CDR1 is ENHRY and CDR2 is SYGVKD. The V gene lost 6 bases and the J gene lost 4 bases, with 36 bases spanning the gap. This chain's CDR3 is CAIRREVGGGELPALVYGYTF. DNA of the CDR3: TGTGCCATCAGACGGGAGGTGGGGGGCGGAGAACTACCAGCTCTCGTCTATGGCTACACCTTC.

V is TRBV11-2 and J is TRBJ2-7, with TRBD1 matching 9 bases. After removal of 3 bases from V and 2 bases from J, the junction contained 2 bases not matched to a gene. Germline V gene data show CDR1 as SGHAT and CDR2 as FQNNGV. The CDR3 is 14 residues long. The CDR3 loop reads CASSLDRGTYEQYF. In DNA form, the CDR3 reads TGTGCCAGCAGCTTGGACAGGGGTACCTACGAGCAGTACTTC.

Only one count was recorded for this clone. The chain joins TRBV29-1 to TRBJ1-2; 7 bases match TRBD1. With V trimmed by 6 bases and J by 2 bases, 6 bases remained unmatched. Germline CDR1 SQVTM, CDR2 ANQGSEA. The CDR3 runs 13 residues. The CDR3 region is CSVARGANYGYTF. The CDR3 DNA reads as TGCAGCGTCGCCAGGGGGGCGAACTATGGCTACACCTTC.

The genes are TRBV28 and TRBJ2-4, with TRBD2 matching 11 bases. Looked up from germline, CDR1 is MDHEN and CDR2 is SYDVKM. V trimming: 3 bases; J trimming: 1 base; junction bases outside the gene matches: 11. CDR3 length: 19 amino acids. The CDR3 coding sequence is TGTGCCAGCAGTTTGATTCTTAGCGGGGGGGCCCCCGCCAAAAACATTCAGTACTTC. It specifies CASSLILSGGAPAKNIQYF. Together with reference TRBV28 and TRBJ2-4, the CDR3 gives the full variable domain: DVKVTQSSRYLVKRTGEKVFLECVQDMDHENMFWYRQDPGLGLRLIYFSYDVKMKEKGDIPEGYSVSREKKERFSLILESASTNQTSMYLCASSLILSGGAPAKNIQYFGAGTRLSVL.

The CDR3 nucleotides are TGTGCCAGCAGACCCGGGACTAGTCGCACAGATACGCAGTATTTT. Protein: CASRPGTSRTDTQYF. The genes are TRBV6-5 and TRBJ2-3, with 8 bases lining up with TRBD2. The CDR3 contains 15 residues. CDR1 and CDR2 from the germline V gene are MNHEY and SVGAGI. V lost 6 bases to trimming and J lost 1 base; unmatched junction nucleotides: 6.

Written as DNA, the CDR3 is TGTGCCAGCAGGCCTCCGGGACTAGCTCATAATGAGCAGTTCTTC. Translated, it gives CASRPPGLAHNEQFF. This rearrangement joins TRBV27 to TRBJ2-1; 9 bases map to TRBD2. The CDR3 length is 15 residues. Germline assignment: CDR1 MNHEY and CDR2 SMNVEV (reference sequence). After removal of 6 bases from V and 7 bases from J, the junction contained 10 bases not matched to a gene.

This clone was seen more than once but under ten times. The V and J genes are TRBV5-4 and TRBJ2-3; possibly TRBD1 for D (7 bases). Germline CDR1 and CDR2: SGHNT and YYREEE (reference sequence). V lost 5 bases to trimming and J lost 1 base, with 11 bases between them. The CDR3 is 14 amino acids. As DNA, the CDR3 is TGTGCCAGCAGGGAGGGACAGCGCACAGATACGCAGTATTTT. It encodes CASREGQRTDTQYF.

This clone has a single count. The chain couples TRBV30 to TRBJ1-1; D perhaps matches TRBD1 (6 bases). Germline V CDR1 and CDR2: GTSNPN, SVGIG (reference sequence). This CDR3 is 13 amino acids long. V was trimmed by 0 bases and J by 5 bases, leaving 10 bases between them. The CDR3 DNA sequence: TGTGCCTGGAGTGTACGAGGGGGAACTGAAGCTTTCTTT. Protein product: CAWSVRGGTEAFF.

The rearrangement uses TRBV27 and TRBJ2-1; 9 bases line up with TRBD2. Germline-derived CDR1 and CDR2 are MNHEY and SMNVEV (reference sequence). V shed 4 bases, J shed 3 bases, and the junction held 4 bases outside the gene matches. This CDR3 is built from 15 residues. The CDR3 region has the DNA TGTGCCAGCAGTTCCTCAGCGGGGGGCTACAATGAGCAGTTCTTC. Its protein product is CASSSSAGGYNEQFF.

The gene calls are TRBV11-3 and TRBJ1-1, with a possible D match to TRBD1 (5 bases). V lost 1 base and J lost 2, with 5 bases in between. The CDR3 has 13 residues. CDR1 SGHNT and CDR2 YENEEA come from the germline V gene. The CDR3: CASSLGGNTEAFF. CDR3 DNA sequence: TGTGCCAGCAGCTTAGGGGGCAACACTGAAGCTTTCTTT.

In this sample, this clone turned up once. This chain connects TRBV4-2 to TRBJ2-5; 10 bases fit TRBD1. The CDR3 contains 14 residues. Germline V gene sequence: CDR1 LGHNA, CDR2 YNFKEQ. J was trimmed by 3 bases and V by 4 bases; bases with no gene match: 2. CDR3 DNA sequence: TGTGCCAGCAGCCTGGGACAGGGGAAAGAGACCCAGTACTTC. Protein: CASSLGQGKETQYF.

This chain uses TRBV6-6 with TRBJ1-2; a possible D gene is TRBD1 (5 bases). Trimming took off 0 bases at V and 3 bases at J, with 14 bases between the two ends. The germline CDR1 and CDR2 sequences are MNHNY and SVGAGI (reference sequence). The CDR3 extends over 16 amino acids. CDR3 coding DNA: TGTGCCAGCAGTTACTCCCGGGTCCCAGGGCACTATGGCTACACCTTC. Translated: CASSYSRVPGHYGYTF.

J is TRBJ2-2 and V is TRBV5-4, with D maybe TRBD1 (6 bases). The CDR3 covers 16 residues. Germline V gene data show CDR1 as SGHNT and CDR2 as YYREEE (reference sequence). The ends were cut back, 6 bases at V and 1 base at J, with 16 bases in the middle. The CDR3 reads CASISPGQMNTGELFF. The CDR3, as DNA: TGTGCCAGCATCTCTCCAGGACAGATGAACACCGGGGAGCTGTTTTTT.

The chain uses TRBV11-2 and TRBJ2-3, with a tentative D call TRBD2 (7 bases). Trimming removed 1 base at V and 6 bases at J, with 17 bases between. CDR3 size: 16 residues. Germline CDR1 is SGHAT and CDR2 is FQNNGV. In DNA form, the CDR3 reads TGTGCCAGCAGCTTAGTTGCGGGGGCCCTCCAGGATACGCAGTATTTT. Translated, it gives CASSLVAGALQDTQYF.

The chain is built from TRBV3-1 (or the pseudogene TRBV3-2) and TRBJ1-2, with 8 bases fitting TRBD1. The V gene end was trimmed by 4 bases and the J gene end by 7 bases; junction bases not matched to a gene: 8. CDR1 is LGHDT and CDR2 is YNNKEL in the germline V gene (reference sequence). The CDR3 length is 14 residues. The CDR3 DNA reads as TGTGCCAGCAGCCGACAGGGGCCAGAGGGTGGCTACACCTTC. Translating gives CASSRQGPEGGYTF.

This chain links TRBV6-5 with TRBJ1-5; D is possibly TRBD1 (6 bases). This CDR3 has 15 residues. Germline-derived CDR1 and CDR2 are MNHEY and SVGAGI. V was trimmed by 0 bases and J by 5 bases, leaving 11 bases between them. The CDR3, as DNA: TGTGCCAGCAGTTACTCCAGGGGAGGGGATCAGCCCCAGCATTTT. This gives the protein CASSYSRGGDQPQHF.

The chain employs TRBV27 and TRBJ2-7; TRBD2 aligns across 8 bases. The CDR3 is made up of 14 amino acids. J was trimmed by 4 bases and V by 6 bases; bases with no gene match: 8. Germline V CDR1 and CDR2: MNHEY, SMNVEV (reference sequence). The CDR3 protein is CASSFREGEYEQYF. The CDR3 DNA reads as TGTGCCAGCAGCTTTCGGGAGGGGGAGTACGAGCAGTACTTC.

This clone occurred once. This chain connects TRBV21-1 to TRBJ1-1. TRBV21-1 is noted as a pseudogene. The CDR3 loop spans 17 amino acids. The CDR3: CASSGRVRMCMHTEAFF. CDR3 coding DNA: TGTGCCAGCAGCGGCCGGGTCCGGATGTGCATGCACACTGAAGCTTTCTTT.

This chain connects TRBV4-1 to TRBJ1-2; D unresolved. CDR1 is MGHRA, CDR2 YSYEKL, per germline. This CDR3 has 11 amino acids. The V gene lost 7 bases and the J gene lost 9 bases, with 12 bases spanning the gap. This CDR3 reads CASNGGLSYTF. DNA for the CDR3: TGCGCCAGCAATGGAGGGCTGAGCTACACCTTC.

This chain links TRBV6-5 with TRBJ2-7; 8 positions match TRBD1. V shed 7 bases, J shed 5 bases, and the junction held 10 bases outside the gene matches. The CDR3 extends over 14 amino acids. Germline V gene sequence: CDR1 MNHEY, CDR2 SVGAGI. This CDR3 is CASIQDRVMDEQYF. The CDR3, as DNA: TGTGCCAGCATCCAGGACAGGGTCATGGACGAGCAGTACTTC.

The rearrangement uses TRBV29-1 and TRBJ1-2, with 7 bases matching TRBD1. The V and J ends lost 7 bases and 4 bases, in that order; junction bases with no gene match: 18. Germline V gene data show CDR1 as SQVTM and CDR2 as ANQGSEA. The CDR3 is 16 residues long. CDR3 bases: TGCAGCGCATTCGCCGTTTCAAAGGGGGCCCCCTATGGCTACACCTTC. Its translation is CSAFAVSKGAPYGYTF.

This sequence joins TRBV19 and TRBJ1-1; 7 bases match TRBD1. The ends lost 3 bases at V and 4 bases at J; junction bases unmatched: 5. The CDR3 totals 14 residues. Per germline, CDR1 LNHDA and CDR2 SQIVND (reference sequence). The CDR3 loop reads CASSIRDSITEAFF. The CDR3 bases are TGTGCCAGTAGTATTCGGGACAGCATCACTGAAGCTTTCTTT.

This clone was picked up one time. The rearrangement uses TRBV5-1 and TRBJ2-1; 9 bases line up with TRBD1. Germline values: CDR1 SGHRS, CDR2 YFSETQ. Trimming removed 4 bases from V and 4 bases from J; junction bases left unmatched: 3. The CDR3 runs to 14 residues. CDR3 sequence: CASSQGQGYNEQFF. The CDR3 DNA follows: TGCGCCAGCAGCCAGGGACAGGGATACAATGAGCAGTTCTTC.

This chain joins TRBV7-2 and TRBJ1-2, with a weak D call TRBD1 (6 bases). V shed 0 bases and J shed 4 bases, with 24 bases lying between them. Per germline, CDR1 SGHTA and CDR2 FQGNSA. The CDR3 sequence is 19 residues long. CDR3 bases: TGTGCCAGCAGCTTAGCGCCAGGTCGATTCCAGGGGCTGGGCTATGGCTACACCTTC. This gives the protein CASSLAPGRFQGLGYGYTF.

This chain connects TRBV30 to TRBJ1-2; D perhaps matches TRBD1 (5 bases). The CDR3 extends over 17 amino acids. V was pared by 0 bases and J by 3 bases, with 20 bases between. The germline gives CDR1 GTSNPN, CDR2 SVGIG (reference sequence). In DNA form, the CDR3 reads TGTGCCTGGAGTGTACGAATGGGGAGGGGATCGCACTATGGCTACACCTTC. Amino acids: CAWSVRMGRGSHYGYTF. Full variable domain (outside the CDR3, taken from reference TRBV30 and TRBJ1-2): SQTIHQWPATLVQPVGSPLSLECTVEGTSNPNLYWYRQAAGRGLQLLFYSVGIGQISSEVPQNLSASRPQDRQFILSSKKLLLSDSGFYLCAWSVRMGRGSHYGYTFGSGTRLTVV.

J is TRBJ2-3 and V is TRBV19, with D possibly TRBD2 on 7 matching bases. The V end lost 1 base, the J end lost 2 bases, and 13 bases lay between the germline ends. Germline V gene sequence: CDR1 LNHDA, CDR2 SQIVND (reference sequence). CDR3 size: 16 residues. Here the CDR3 reads CASSIGGAGATDTQYF. The DNA for the CDR3 is TGTGCCAGTAGTATAGGTGGGGCGGGGGCCACAGATACGCAGTATTTT.

V usage is TRBV12-5 and J usage is TRBJ1-2, with D uncertain. With 0 bases removed from V and 4 bases from J, the gap between germline ends came to 6 bases. CDR3 length: 13 amino acids. The V gene's germline CDR1 is LGHNT and CDR2 FRNRAP. CDR3 DNA: TGTGCTAGTGGTTTGGTACGGGGCTATGGCTACACCTTC. Residues: CASGLVRGYGYTF.

This sequence joins TRBV6-2 or TRBV6-3 and TRBJ1-6; TRBD1 is a possible D gene (6 bases). Trimming stripped 3 bases from V and 7 bases from J, with 13 bases between. The CDR3 runs to 15 residues. CDR1 is MNHEY, CDR2 SVGEGT, per germline. This CDR3 is CASSYVRTANSPLHF. CDR3 DNA: TGTGCCAGCAGTTATGTTCGGACAGCAAATTCACCCCTCCACTTT.

The chain combines TRBV12-3 or TRBV12-4 with TRBJ1-1; no clear D. V was shortened by 6 bases and J by 5 bases, with 10 bases between the two germline ends. This CDR3 region has 12 residues. CDR3 DNA sequence: TGTGCCAGCAGCCCCGGGGAGACTGAAGCTTTCTTT. It specifies CASSPGETEAFF.

The chain employs TRBV19 and TRBJ2-5; the D gene is possibly TRBD2 (6 bases). Germline assignment: CDR1 LNHDA and CDR2 SQIVND (reference sequence). There are 13 residues in the CDR3. V dropped 10 bases and J dropped 0 bases, with 12 bases sitting between them. In DNA form, the CDR3 reads TGTGCCACCTCGGGCGGGGACCAAGAGACCCAGTACTTC. Translation gives CATSGGDQETQYF.

This chain joins TRBV5-1 and TRBJ1-4, with 7 nucleotides matching TRBD1. The ends lost 2 bases at V and 2 bases at J; junction bases unmatched: 3. Germline CDR1 SGHRS, CDR2 YFSETQ. This CDR3 contains 15 residues. This CDR3 is CASSFQGGTNEKLFF. The CDR3 nucleotides read TGCGCCAGCAGCTTTCAGGGGGGTACTAATGAAAAACTGTTTTTT.

The rearrangement uses TRBV4-1 and TRBJ2-7; D is perhaps TRBD1 (5 bases). The V gene lost 1 base and the J gene lost 5 bases, with 9 bases spanning the gap. Germline V CDR1 and CDR2: MGHRA, YSYEKL. CDR3 size: 13 residues. CDR3 sequence: CASSQGTTNEQYF. The DNA of the CDR3 is TGCGCCAGCAGCCAAGGGACAACAAACGAGCAGTACTTC.